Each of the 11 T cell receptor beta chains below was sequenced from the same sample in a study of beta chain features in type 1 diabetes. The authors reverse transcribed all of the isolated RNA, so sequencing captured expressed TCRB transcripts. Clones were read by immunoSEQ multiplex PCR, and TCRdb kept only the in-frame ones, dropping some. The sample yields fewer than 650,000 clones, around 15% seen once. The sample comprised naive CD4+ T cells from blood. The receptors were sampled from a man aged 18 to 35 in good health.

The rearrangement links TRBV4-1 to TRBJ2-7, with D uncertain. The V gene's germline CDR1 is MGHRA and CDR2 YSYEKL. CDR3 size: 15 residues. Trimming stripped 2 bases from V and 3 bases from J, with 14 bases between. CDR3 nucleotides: TGCGCCAGCAGCCAAATACCCCCGGTACTCTACGAGCAGTACTTC. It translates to CASSQIPPVLYEQYF.

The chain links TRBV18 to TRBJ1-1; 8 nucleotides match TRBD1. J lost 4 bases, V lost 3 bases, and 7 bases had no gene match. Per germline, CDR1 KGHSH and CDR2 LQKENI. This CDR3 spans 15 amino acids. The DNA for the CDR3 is TGTGCCAGCTCACCGCAGGGGGCTTCGGGCACTGAAGCTTTCTTT. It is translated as CASSPQGASGTEAFF. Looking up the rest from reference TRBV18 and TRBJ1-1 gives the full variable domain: NAGVMQNPRHLVRRRGQEARLRCSPMKGHSHVYWYRQLPEEGLKFMVYLQKENIIDESGMPKERFSAEFPKEGPSILRIQQVVRGDSAAYFCASSPQGASGTEAFFGQGTRLTVV.

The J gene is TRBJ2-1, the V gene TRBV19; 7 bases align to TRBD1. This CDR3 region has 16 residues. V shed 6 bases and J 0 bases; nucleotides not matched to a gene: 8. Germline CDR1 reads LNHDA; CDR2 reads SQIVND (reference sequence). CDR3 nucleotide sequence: TGTGCCAGTAGCAAACAGGGGCCCAGCTCCTACAATGAGCAGTTCTTC. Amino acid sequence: CASSKQGPSSYNEQFF. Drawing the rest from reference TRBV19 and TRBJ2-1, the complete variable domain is DGGITQSPKYLFRKEGQNVTLSCEQNLNHDAMYWYRQDPGQGLRLIYYSQIVNDFQKGDIAEGYSVSREKKESFPLTVTSAQKNPTAFYLCASSKQGPSSYNEQFFGPGTRLTVL.

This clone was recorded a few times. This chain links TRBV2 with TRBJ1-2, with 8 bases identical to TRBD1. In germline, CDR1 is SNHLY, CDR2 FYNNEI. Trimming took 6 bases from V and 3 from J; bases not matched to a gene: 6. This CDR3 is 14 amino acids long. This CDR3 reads CASSGQGPYYGYTF. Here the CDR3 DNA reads TGTGCCAGCAGCGGACAGGGACCCTACTATGGCTACACCTTC. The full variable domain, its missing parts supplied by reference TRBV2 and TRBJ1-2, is EPEVTQTPSHQVTQMGQEVILRCVPISNHLYFYWYRQILGQKVEFLVSFYNNEISEKSEIFDDQFSVERPDGSNFTLKIRSTKLEDSAMYFCASSGQGPYYGYTFGSGTRLTVV.

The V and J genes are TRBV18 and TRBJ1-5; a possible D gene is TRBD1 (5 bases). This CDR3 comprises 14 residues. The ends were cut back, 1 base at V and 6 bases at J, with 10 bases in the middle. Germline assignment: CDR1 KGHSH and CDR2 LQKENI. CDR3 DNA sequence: TGTGCCAGCTCACCACTAGGGGATTCTCAGCCCCAGCATTTT. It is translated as CASSPLGDSQPQHF.

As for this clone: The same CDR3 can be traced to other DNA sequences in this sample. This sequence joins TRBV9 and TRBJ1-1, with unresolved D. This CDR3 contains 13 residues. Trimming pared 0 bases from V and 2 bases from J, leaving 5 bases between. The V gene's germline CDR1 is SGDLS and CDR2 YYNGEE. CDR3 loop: CASSVGPNTEAFF. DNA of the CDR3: TGTGCCAGCAGCGTAGGGCCCAACACTGAAGCTTTCTTT.

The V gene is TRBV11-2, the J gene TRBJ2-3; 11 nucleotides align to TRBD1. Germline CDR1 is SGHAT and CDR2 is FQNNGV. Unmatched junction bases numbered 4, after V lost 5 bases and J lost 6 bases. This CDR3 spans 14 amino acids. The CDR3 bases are TGTGCCAGCAGCCCAGGACAGGGGGCGGATACGCAGTATTTT. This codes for CASSPGQGADTQYF.

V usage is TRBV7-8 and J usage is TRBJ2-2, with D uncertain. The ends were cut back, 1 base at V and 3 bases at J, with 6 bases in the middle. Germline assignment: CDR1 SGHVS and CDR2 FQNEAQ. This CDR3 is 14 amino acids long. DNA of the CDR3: TGTGCCAGCAGCTTAGGGGCTTACACCGGGGAGCTGTTTTTT. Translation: CASSLGAYTGELFF.

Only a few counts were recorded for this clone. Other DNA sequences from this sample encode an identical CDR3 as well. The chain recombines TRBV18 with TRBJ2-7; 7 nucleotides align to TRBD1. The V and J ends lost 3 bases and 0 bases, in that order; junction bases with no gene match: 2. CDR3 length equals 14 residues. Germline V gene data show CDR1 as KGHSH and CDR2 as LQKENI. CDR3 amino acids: CASSPGTVSYEQYF. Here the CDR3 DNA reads TGTGCCAGCTCACCTGGGACAGTCTCCTACGAGCAGTACTTC.

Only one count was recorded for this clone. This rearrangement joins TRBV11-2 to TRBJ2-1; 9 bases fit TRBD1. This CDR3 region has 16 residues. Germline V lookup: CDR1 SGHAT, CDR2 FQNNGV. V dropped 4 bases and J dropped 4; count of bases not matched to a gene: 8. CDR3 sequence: CASSSIRDRDYNEQFF. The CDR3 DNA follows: TGTGCCAGCAGCTCGATCCGGGACAGGGATTACAATGAGCAGTTCTTC.

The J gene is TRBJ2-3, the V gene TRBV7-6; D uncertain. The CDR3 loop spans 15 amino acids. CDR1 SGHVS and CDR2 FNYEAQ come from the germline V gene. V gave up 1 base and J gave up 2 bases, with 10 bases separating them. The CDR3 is CASSLDQSYTDTQYF. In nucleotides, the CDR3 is TGTGCCAGCAGCTTAGACCAGAGTTACACAGATACGCAGTATTTT.